The 18 T cell receptor beta chains presented below share a single source sample, sequenced in a study of OX40 agonist ivuxolimab in advanced cancers. Measured with immunoSEQ multiplex PCR; TCRdb has only the in-frame clones, and not every one. The table has around 40,000 clones, about 90% seen once. This sample comprised CD4+ or CD8+ T cells sorted from blood, obtained in a trial of the OX40 agonist ivuxolimab. These receptors were obtained from an adult with an advanced solid tumor such as melanoma, head and neck, liver or kidney cancer.

This sequence joins TRBV7-9 and TRBJ1-1, with 8 bases lining up with TRBD1. With 3 bases clipped from V and 4 bases from J, the junction kept 4 bases outside the gene matches. The length of the CDR3 is 14 residues. CDR1 and CDR2 (germline): SEHNR, FQNEAQ (reference sequence). This CDR3 reads CASSLATGGTEAFF. The CDR3 DNA reads TGTGCCAGCAGCTTGGCCACAGGGGGCACTGAAGCTTTCTTT.

CDR3 amino acids: CASKVQTGTAYNEQFF. The DNA for the CDR3 is TGTGCCAGCAAAGTACAGACCGGGACTGCCTACAATGAGCAGTTCTTC. The rearrangement uses TRBV27 and TRBJ2-1, with D perhaps TRBD2 (6 bases). The V gene's germline CDR1 is MNHEY and CDR2 SMNVEV (reference sequence). V gave up 7 bases and J gave up 2 bases, with 18 bases separating them. This CDR3 is 16 amino acids long.

In DNA form, the CDR3 reads TGTGCCAGCAGCTCAAGGGGGGGCACAACCTACGAGCAGTACGTC. Translating gives CASSSRGGTTYEQYV. V gene TRBV13 combines with J gene TRBJ2-7; weak D call: TRBD2 (7 bases). The CDR3 totals 15 residues. Germline CDR1 and CDR2: PRHDT and FYEKMQ (reference sequence). Trimming removed 4 bases at V and 2 bases at J, with 15 bases between.

This sequence joins TRBV2 and TRBJ2-1, with D uncertain. The V end was cut by 10 bases, the J end by 5 bases, with 12 bases between. There are 12 residues in the CDR3. Germline CDR1 reads SNHLY; CDR2 reads FYNNEI. The CDR3 bases are TGTGCCACCGCAGTTCGTCACAATGAGCAGTTCTTC. Protein product: CATAVRHNEQFF.

The genes are TRBV28 and TRBJ2-1, with 8 bases matching TRBD2. This CDR3 spans 15 amino acids. Trimming at V came to 7 bases and at J to 6 bases, leaving 11 bases not matched to a gene. Germline values: CDR1 MDHEN, CDR2 SYDVKM. The CDR3 nucleotides are TGTGCCAGCACTCCCGGACTAGCTCGGGGCAATGAGCAGTTCTTC. Encoded protein: CASTPGLARGNEQFF.

This clone is categorized as medium-sized. This chain joins TRBV30 and TRBJ1-1; weak D call: TRBD1 (6 bases). There are 12 residues in the CDR3. Germline V gives CDR1 GTSNPN, CDR2 SVGIG (reference sequence). Trimming removed 2 bases from V and 10 bases from J, with 14 bases in between. CDR3 in amino acids: CAWSFRDIRAFF. The CDR3 nucleotides are TGTGCCTGGAGTTTCCGGGACATTCGAGCTTTCTTT.

The chain is built from TRBV7-9 and TRBJ1-1, with D possibly being TRBD1 (6 bases). V shed 3 bases and J shed 2 bases, with 19 bases lying between them. The CDR3 sequence is 17 residues long. The germline gives CDR1 SEHNR, CDR2 FQNEAQ (reference sequence). This CDR3 is CASSLDTSGDLNTEAFF. CDR3 nucleotides: TGTGCCAGCAGCTTGGACACATCAGGGGACCTAAACACTGAAGCTTTCTTT.

The chain recombines TRBV29-1 with TRBJ1-2; D is unclear. The germline gives CDR1 SQVTM, CDR2 ANQGSEA. The ends were cut back, 3 bases at V and 4 bases at J, with 6 bases in the middle. The CDR3 totals 11 residues. CDR3 region: CSVEEGYGYTF. In nucleotides, the CDR3 is TGCAGCGTTGAGGAGGGCTATGGCTACACCTTC.

The V call is TRBV21-1, the J call TRBJ2-7; TRBD2, the table's D call, was not compared with the DNA. TRBV21-1 has pseudogene status. The CDR3 has 14 amino acids. As DNA, the CDR3 is TGTGCCAGCAGCTCGTCTAGCGGTTCTTACGAGCAGTACGTC. Residues: CASSSSSGSYEQYV.

The gene calls are TRBV4-1 and TRBJ1-5; D not resolved. The CDR3 runs to 13 residues. CDR1 is MGHRA, CDR2 YSYEKL, per germline. V lost 5 bases to trimming and J lost 5 bases, with 10 bases between them. The CDR3 loop is CASSSSGDQPQHF. The CDR3 DNA is TGCGCCAGCAGCTCAAGTGGGGATCAGCCCCAGCATTTT.

The chain couples TRBV2 to TRBJ2-2; weak D call: TRBD2 (5 bases). Trimming shortened V by 0 bases and J by 6 bases, and 5 bases separated the two germline ends. The CDR3 consists of 13 residues. Germline CDR1 and CDR2: SNHLY and FYNNEI. CDR3: CASSEAEAGELFF. The CDR3 DNA follows: TGTGCCAGCAGTGAAGCGGAGGCCGGGGAGCTGTTTTTT.

The chain carries TRBV11-2 and TRBJ2-7; TRBD2 agrees at 13 bases. The CDR3 is made up of 15 amino acids. CDR1 and CDR2 from the germline V gene are SGHAT and FQNNGV. V was pared by 6 bases and J by 5 bases, with 7 bases of the junction left unmatched. CDR3 bases: TGTGCCAGCAGTGGACTAGCGGGAGTTCTTGACGAGCAGTACTTC. Translating it yields CASSGLAGVLDEQYF.

The chain recombines TRBV6-1 with TRBJ1-6; D unclear. The CDR3 consists of 12 residues. V lost 1 base, J lost 10 bases, and 5 bases lay in between. The germline gives CDR1 MNHNS, CDR2 SASEGT. The CDR3: CASSEGRSPLHF. CDR3 coding DNA: TGTGCCAGCAGTGAAGGGCGATCACCCCTCCACTTT.

The chain has TRBV10-3 and TRBJ1-2; D ambiguous. V lost 0 bases and J 2 bases, leaving 13 bases between the germline ends. The V gene's germline CDR1 is ENHRY and CDR2 SYGVKD. The CDR3 runs 16 residues. CDR3 in amino acids: CAISESGFSANYGYTF. The CDR3 DNA sequence: TGTGCCATCAGTGAGTCAGGATTTTCGGCGAACTATGGCTACACCTTC.

The V call is TRBV7-9, the J call TRBJ2-7; D remains ambiguous. Germline-derived CDR1 and CDR2 are SEHNR and FQNEAQ (reference sequence). This CDR3 spans 12 amino acids. Trimming removed 1 base at V and 3 bases at J, with 4 bases between. This CDR3 reads CASSLVGYEQYF. CDR3 nucleotides: TGTGCCAGCAGCTTAGTGGGCTACGAGCAGTACTTC.

V and J are TRBV25-1 and TRBJ2-3; D is unclear. Trimming stripped 5 bases from V and 2 bases from J, with 11 bases between. The CDR3 spans 14 residues. The germline V gene encodes CDR1 MGHDK and CDR2 SYGVNS. In nucleotides, the CDR3 is TGTGCCAGCAGTAGAGCGCGAGTCACAGATACGCAGTATTTT. Translated, it gives CASSRARVTDTQYF.

The rearrangement joins TRBV13 to TRBJ2-4, with unresolved D. Trimming removed 0 bases from V and 0 bases from J, with 9 bases in between. The CDR3 has 16 residues. The germline V gene has CDR1 PRHDT and CDR2 FYEKMQ (reference sequence). Here the CDR3 DNA reads TGTGCCAGCAGCTTAGGGGGTACTCTAGCCAAAAACATTCAGTACTTC. Translated, it gives CASSLGGTLAKNIQYF.

This chain joins TRBV19 and TRBJ2-6; D possibly matches TRBD1 or TRBD2 (5 bases each). Per the germline V gene, CDR1 is LNHDA and CDR2 is SQIVND (reference sequence). Trimming shortened V by 0 bases and J by 0 bases, and 18 bases separated the two germline ends. This CDR3 has 20 residues. The CDR3 region has the DNA TGTGCCAGTAGTATAGATGGGTTCACAGGACTCCTCTCTGGGGCCAACGTCCTGACTTTC. This gives the protein CASSIDGFTGLLSGANVLTF.